Listed below are T cell receptor beta chains from one sample, sequenced in a study of TIL therapy for anti-PD-1-resistant metastatic lung cancer. TCRdb keeps only in-frame clones here, not all; method: immunoSEQ multiplex PCR. Of roughly 60,000 clones in the sample, around 79% are singletons; the top ten hold about 1.8%. Sequences were derived from blood, sampled at baseline. The receptors here all came from a person aged 30 to 80 with non-small cell lung cancer. Both conserved end residues are part of each CDR3. A D gene is named only where the DNA matches it firmly. Clone size, where shown, is once, few, many, or a class for clones that have expanded.

D	V	size	J	DNA	CDR3
TRBD1	TRBV10-3	.	TRBJ2-2	TGTGCCATCAGGGGAGGCAGGGGGCTTGGGACCGGGGAGCTGTTTTTT	CAIRGGRGLGTGELFF
.	TRBV19	.	TRBJ1-1	TGTGCCAGTAGTCTTACCATGAACACTGAAGCTTTCTTT	CASSLTMNTEAFF
.	TRBV7-6	.	TRBJ2-7	TGTGCCAGCAGCTTGTTCGGGGTCGGACAAGCCTACGAGCAGTACTTC	CASSLFGVGQAYEQYF
.	TRBV5-6	.	TRBJ1-2	TGTGCCAGCAGCTTGGGGACAGTCTATGGCTACACCTTC	CASSLGTVYGYTF
TRBD2	TRBV4-2	once	TRBJ2-1	TGTGCCAGCAGCCTACGGTGGACTAGCGGGGGGGTACGTTACAATGAGCAGTTCTTC	CASSLRWTSGGVRYNEQFF
.	TRBV4-3	.	TRBJ1-6	TGCGCCAGCAGCCAAGATACCGTAAGCTCCTATAATTCACCCCTCCACTTT	CASSQDTVSSYNSPLHF
.	TRBV11-2	.	TRBJ1-5	TGTGCCAGCAGCTTAGACAGGGGACCTCAGCCCCAGCATTTT	CASSLDRGPQPQHF
TRBD1	TRBV4-1	few	TRBJ1-5	TGCGCCAGCAGCCAAGTGACAGGGAATCAGCCCCAGCATTTT	CASSQVTGNQPQHF
.	TRBV11-3	few	TRBJ1-1	TGTGCCAGCAGCGAACAGGCAGGGGTTGGTGAAGCTTTCTTT	CASSEQAGVGEAFF
TRBD1	TRBV7-9	.	TRBJ2-1	TGTGCCAGCAGCCCTACGGGACAGGGCTCCTACAATGAGCAGTTCTTC	CASSPTGQGSYNEQFF
.	TRBV7-8	.	TRBJ2-1	TGTGCCAGCAGCTTAGCAGACCCAGGGGCCTCCTACAATGAGCAGTTCTTC	CASSLADPGASYNEQFF
.	TRBV20-1	.	TRBJ1-1	TGCAGCGGGCCCCAAGAAACTGAAGCTTTCTTT	CSGPQETEAFF
.	TRBV11-2	.	TRBJ1-6	TGTGCCAGCAGCTTAGGTCGGGAATCACCCCTCCACTTT	CASSLGRESPLHF
.	TRBV20-1	.	TRBJ2-7	TGCAGTCCGTCAAGCACCTACGAGCAGTACTTC	CSPSSTYEQYF
.	TRBV4-1	few	TRBJ1-3	TGCGCCAGCAGCCAACTCCCGGGCGTGGGAAACACCATATATTTT	CASSQLPGVGNTIYF
TRBD2	TRBV4-2	once	TRBJ2-3	TGTGCCAGCAGCAAGACTAGCGGGGGGGCGTTAGATACGCAGTATTTT	CASSKTSGGALDTQYF
.	TRBV4-2	few	TRBJ1-6	TGTGCCAGCAGCCAAGAGCCAGGGGCGGAATTTTCTAATTCACCCCTCCACTTT	CASSQEPGAEFSNSPLHF
.	TRBV5-1	.	TRBJ2-1	TGCGCCAGCAGCTTGGCCGCGGCAGTGGTCTACAATGAGCAGTTCTTC	CASSLAAAVVYNEQFF
TRBD1	TRBV7-2	.	TRBJ2-1	TGTGCCAGCAGCTTAAGGCAGGGGGCGTACAATGAGCAGTTCTTC	CASSLRQGAYNEQFF